This T cell receptor (beta chain) was profiled in a study of T cell responses to AZD1222 COVID-19 vaccine. Repertoires were generated with immunoSEQ multiplex PCR, while TCRdb's copy carries only in-frame clones and drops some. Of 150,000 or so clones detected, approximately 89% appear once; the ten largest clones hold 5%. Notes on this clone: What it recognizes is unknown.

Overall study results and limits: Unmutated regions of variants are reportedly targeted by nearly half of spike-specific TCRs. Baseline antibody screening turned up just six or seven seropositive AZD1222 recipients. Most donors were white British and more were female, and clonal diversity was possibly underestimated. Only after the peak T cell response were repertoires sampled.

J was trimmed by 2 bases and V by 1 base; bases with no gene match: 14. This CDR3 has 18 residues. The germline V gene encodes CDR1 LGHNA and CDR2 YNFKEQ. This clonotype originated in an adult in good health. V is TRBV4-2 and J is TRBJ2-7; 7 positions agree with TRBD2. Specimen: peripheral blood, collected on day 0 of AZD1222 vaccination. Here the CDR3 DNA reads TGTGCCAGCAGCCAAGTCTCCGGGACTACCCATTTTACCTACGAGCAGTACTTC. The encoded protein is CASSQVSGTTHFTYEQYF.